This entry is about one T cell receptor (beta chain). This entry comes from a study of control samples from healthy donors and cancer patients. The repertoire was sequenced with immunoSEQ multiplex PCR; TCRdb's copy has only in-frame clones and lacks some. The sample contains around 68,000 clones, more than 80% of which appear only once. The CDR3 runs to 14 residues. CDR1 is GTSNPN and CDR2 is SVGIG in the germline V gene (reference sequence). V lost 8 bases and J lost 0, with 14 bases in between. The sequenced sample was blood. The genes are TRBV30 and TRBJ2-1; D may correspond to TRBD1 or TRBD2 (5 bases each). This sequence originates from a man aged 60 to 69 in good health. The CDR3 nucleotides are TGTGCCGGGACCTCGGGGAGCTCCTACAATGAGCAGTTCTTC. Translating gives CAGTSGSSYNEQFF.